This T cell receptor (beta chain) comes out of a study of T cell responses to AZD1222 COVID-19 vaccine. Study-wide points: Unmutated regions of variants are reportedly targeted by nearly half of spike-specific TCRs. Spike-specific TCR breadth and depth were elevated following two AZD1222 doses.

Pooled together were second doses at about 4 or about 12 weeks. Assay used: immunoSEQ multiplex PCR; TCRdb lists only in-frame clones, some missing. The sample holds 150,000 or so clones, approximately 91% seen once. Germline CDR1 reads LGHDT; CDR2 reads YNNKEL (reference sequence). There are 14 residues in the CDR3. The junction had 5 bases not matched to a gene; V was cut back by 5 bases and J by 6 bases. With regard to this clone: The antigen remains unidentified.

This rearrangement joins TRBV3-1 (or the pseudogene TRBV3-2) to TRBJ1-2; 11 bases agree with TRBD1. This sequence was found in an adult who received the AZD1222 COVID-19 vaccine. Source: peripheral blood, taken 28 days after the second AZD1222 dose. The CDR3 protein is CASSKRTGGHGYTF. CDR3 bases: TGTGCCAGCAGCAAGCGGACAGGGGGCCATGGCTACACCTTC.